This T cell receptor (beta chain) was identified in a study of blood T cell repertoires in COVID-19. The overall study: Spain, Italy and the United States supplied samples that represented acute and convalescent COVID-19. From T cells, B-cell-depleted T cells, or PBMCs came the material, which was cDNA or gDNA.

V gave up 6 bases and J gave up 8 bases, with 19 bases separating them. The CDR3 totals 14 residues. Germline assignment: CDR1 LGHDT and CDR2 YNNKEL (reference sequence). Original handling: Amplified reference gene primers provided the basis for estimating nucleated cell counts. Some clones are missing from TCRdb's copy, which holds only in-frame ones; the method was immunoSEQ multiplex PCR. V and J calls and clone size are those listed in that table; D and trimming were worked out from the DNA. This table holds 100,000 to 150,000 clones, 70% to 90% found once. The chain recombines TRBV3-1 (or the pseudogene TRBV3-2) with TRBJ1-2; TRBD1 is a possible D gene (5 bases). Sequenced: peripheral blood. The TCR originated in a woman between 50 and 59 years old with acute or convalescent COVID-19. CDR3 sequence (DNA): TGTGCCAGCAGTCCGGGGGGGGACCCCATCGGCTACACCTTC. Amino acids: CASSPGGDPIGYTF.